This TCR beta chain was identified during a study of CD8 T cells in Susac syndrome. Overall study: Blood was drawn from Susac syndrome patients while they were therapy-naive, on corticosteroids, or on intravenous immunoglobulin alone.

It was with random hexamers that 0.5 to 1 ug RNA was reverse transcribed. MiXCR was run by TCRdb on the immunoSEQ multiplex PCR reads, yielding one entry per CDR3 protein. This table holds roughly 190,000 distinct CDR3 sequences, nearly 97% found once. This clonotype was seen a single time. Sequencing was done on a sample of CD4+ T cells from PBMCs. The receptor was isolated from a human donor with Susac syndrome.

CDR3 in DNA: TGTGCCAGCAAACCCACAGGGATCTATGGCTACACCTTC. Amino acid sequence: CASKPTGIYGYTF. The V gene is TRBV5-6, the J gene TRBJ1-2; tentatively, D is TRBD1 (6 bases). From germline, CDR1 is SGHDT and CDR2 YYEEEE. V lost 6 bases and J lost 4, with 13 bases in between. CDR3 length equals 13 residues. Full variable domain (rest looked up from reference TRBV5-6 and TRBJ1-2): DAGVTQSPTHLIKTRGQQVTLRCSPKSGHDTVSWYQQALGQGPQFIFQYYEEEERQRGNFPDRFSGHQFPNYSSELNVNALLLGDSALYLCASKPTGIYGYTFGSGTRLTVV.